This T cell receptor beta chain was obtained from a study of blood T cell repertoires in COVID-19. Germline values: CDR1 SGHAT, CDR2 FQNNGV. CDR3 size: 13 residues. The junction had 7 bases not matched to a gene; V was cut back by 5 bases and J by 7 bases. Study processing details: By means of reference gene primer amplification, nucleated cell counts were estimated. The protocol was immunoSEQ multiplex PCR, while the TCRdb copy is restricted to in-frame clones and leaves out a portion. D and trimming come from the DNA, and the V and J calls and clone size come from that table. Of 430,000 or so clones detected, approximately 88% appear once; the ten largest clones hold approximately 2%. Enrollees, 18 to 89 years old, lived in 24 US areas.

The chain uses TRBV11-2 and TRBJ1-1, with 7 bases fitting TRBD1. The clonotype originates from a woman in her 40s who had recovered from COVID-19. What was sequenced was PBMCs or T cells enriched from blood (not recorded which). For the CDR3, the DNA is TGTGCCAGCAGCACGACGGGACAGCGTGAAGCTTTCTTT. Translated, it gives CASSTTGQREAFF.